A single sample is the source of the 4 T cell receptor beta chains below, sequenced in a study of shared clonotypes between healthy human individuals. Sequenced by immunoSEQ multiplex PCR; TCRdb stores in-frame clones only, minus some. The sample contains about 2.4 million clones, 93% of which appear only once. The sequenced material came from naive CD4+ T cells from PBMCs. Subset of the sample: CD45RA+ positively selected. The source is a man between 18 and 35 years old in good health. Some clones in this sample may be carry-over from other donors' samples.

The chain employs TRBV28 and TRBJ2-7, with TRBD2 identical over 11 bases. Trimming cost V 4 bases and J 3 bases; bases outside gene matches: 8. In germline, CDR1 is MDHEN, CDR2 SYDVKM. The length of the CDR3 is 16 residues. Written as DNA, the CDR3 is TGTGCCAGCAGTTCATACCGTAGCGGGAGGGTCTACGAGCAGTACTTC. Translation gives CASSSYRSGRVYEQYF.

The chain is built from TRBV6-1 and TRBJ1-4; D is ambiguous. Germline V gene sequence: CDR1 MNHNS, CDR2 SASEGT. The CDR3 extends over 13 amino acids. Trimming took 8 bases from V and 0 from J, leaving 7 bases between them. CDR3 nucleotide sequence: TGTGCCAGCGCACGCGCAACTAATGAAAAACTGTTTTTT. It translates to CASARATNEKLFF.

The chain links TRBV5-4 to TRBJ2-3; 7 bases map to TRBD2. V lost 5 bases, J lost 4 bases, and 13 bases stayed unmatched. Germline assignment: CDR1 SGHNT and CDR2 YYREEE (reference sequence). The CDR3 runs to 16 residues. The CDR3 protein is CASSPPGGSEADTQYF. CDR3 DNA sequence: TGTGCCAGCAGTCCCCCTGGCGGGAGCGAGGCAGATACGCAGTATTTT. The full variable domain, its missing parts supplied by reference TRBV5-4 and TRBJ2-3, is ETGVTQSPTHLIKTRGQQVTLRCSSQSGHNTVSWYQQALGQGPQFIFQYYREEENGRGNFPPRFSGLQFPNYSSELNVNALELDDSALYLCASSPPGGSEADTQYFGPGTRLTVL.

This clone was counted a few times. The sample carries other DNA sequences with the same CDR3. The J gene is TRBJ2-6, the V gene TRBV2; D unresolved. This CDR3 contains 12 residues. V dropped 3 bases and J dropped 4 bases, with 1 base sitting between them. Germline V CDR1 and CDR2: SNHLY, FYNNEI. The CDR3 sequence: CASSEGANVLTF. The DNA for the CDR3 is TGTGCCAGCAGTGAGGGGGCCAACGTCCTGACTTTC.